This T cell receptor (beta chain) is drawn from a study of T cells after yellow fever vaccination. Broader study findings: Sorted repertoires could include abundant contaminating clonotypes from bulk cells. It was the secondary response that reached its peak faster, day 5 versus 15, but it was weaker.

V gave up 5 bases and J gave up 3 bases; unmatched junction bases: 7. CDR3 length: 13 residues. Germline V lookup: CDR1 DFQATT, CDR2 SNEGSKA (reference sequence). At least ten counts were recorded for this clonotype. Its specificity is not known. MiXCR, run by TCRdb on the 5' RACE reads, gives a single entry per CDR3 protein. Of roughly 310,000 distinct CDR3 sequences listed, roughly 4% are singletons. The chain links TRBV20-1 to TRBJ2-7; 7 bases are shared with TRBD1. This clonotype was sampled from a man younger than 35 who received the YFV17D yellow fever vaccine. The input for sequencing was PBMCs, taken on the day of the yellow fever booster vaccination. CDR3 sequence: CSASGTDFYEQYF. CDR3 coding DNA: TGCAGTGCTTCCGGGACAGACTTCTACGAGCAGTACTTC.